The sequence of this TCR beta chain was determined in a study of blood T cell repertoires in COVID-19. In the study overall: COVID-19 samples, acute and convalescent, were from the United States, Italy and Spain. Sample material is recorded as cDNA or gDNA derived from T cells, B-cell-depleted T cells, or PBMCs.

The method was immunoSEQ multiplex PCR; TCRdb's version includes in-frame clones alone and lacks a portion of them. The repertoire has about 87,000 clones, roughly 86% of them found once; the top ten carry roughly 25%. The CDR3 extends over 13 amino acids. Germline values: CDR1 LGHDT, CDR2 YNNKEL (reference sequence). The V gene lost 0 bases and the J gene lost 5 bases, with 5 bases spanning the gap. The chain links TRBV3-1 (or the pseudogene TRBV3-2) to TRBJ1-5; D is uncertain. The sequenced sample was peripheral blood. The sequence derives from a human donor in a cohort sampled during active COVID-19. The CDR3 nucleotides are TGTGCCAGCAGCCAAGACACTCATCAGCCCCAGCATTTT. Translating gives CASSQDTHQPQHF.